The present TCR beta chain was sequenced within a study of OX40 agonist ivuxolimab in advanced cancers. Study information: Age averaged 60 years (range roughly 23 to 80), and 82.7% were male.

General study findings and limits: Certain nonresponding patients likewise had low normalized T-cell clonal expansion.

Method: immunoSEQ multiplex PCR; TCRdb's copy keeps in-frame clones and lacks some. Here the sample spans 60,000 or so clones, roughly nine tenths being singletons. The J segment lost 4 bases and the V segment lost 4 bases, leaving 2 bases of the junction unmatched. CDR1 and CDR2 (germline): SGHDN, FVKESK. The CDR3 runs to 13 residues. With autoimmune disease history or systemic immunosuppression, patients were excluded. This clone came up once. Its antigen is unknown. The rearrangement joins TRBV14 to TRBJ2-5; 8 bases fit TRBD2. The input for sequencing was CD4+ or CD8+ T cells sorted from blood, taken in a trial of the OX40 agonist ivuxolimab. The origin of this receptor is an adult with an advanced solid tumor such as melanoma, head and neck, liver or kidney cancer. This CDR3 is CASSPLAGETQYF. The CDR3 nucleotides are TGTGCCAGCAGCCCTCTAGCGGGAGAGACCCAGTACTTC.